This TCR beta chain was sequenced for a study of human T cells and chemical hapten exposure. The time point: patch test 1, 2 weeks after DPC sensitization. Noted treatment: therapeutic diphenylcyclopropenone sensitization with weekly scalp DPC. Each patch-test visit's blood sample preceded patch application. Alopecia patients deemed DPC-suitable, aged 18 to 70, excluding pregnancy. The authors' total RNA extraction used unfractionated whole blood. There are 15 residues in the CDR3. Germline V CDR1 and CDR2: SGHTA, FQGTGA. V shed 2 bases and J 2 bases; nucleotides not matched to a gene: 0. In TCRdb, the RACE reads were re-called with MiXCR into one record per CDR3 protein. The sample holds 45,000 to 60,000 distinct CDR3 sequences; 9.3% are singletons and the top ten take 10% to 15%. This clonotype was recorded at least ten times.

The chain recombines TRBV7-3 with TRBJ2-5; 12 positions match TRBD2. The source material was whole blood, sampled in connection with sensitization to the hapten diphenylcyclopropenone (DPC). This clonotype was sampled from a middle-aged woman with alopecia areata. Some clones in this sample may be carry-over from other donors' samples. CDR3 DNA: TGTGCCAGCAGCTTAGGACTAGCGGGGCAAGAGACCCAGTACTTC. This gives the protein CASSLGLAGQETQYF.